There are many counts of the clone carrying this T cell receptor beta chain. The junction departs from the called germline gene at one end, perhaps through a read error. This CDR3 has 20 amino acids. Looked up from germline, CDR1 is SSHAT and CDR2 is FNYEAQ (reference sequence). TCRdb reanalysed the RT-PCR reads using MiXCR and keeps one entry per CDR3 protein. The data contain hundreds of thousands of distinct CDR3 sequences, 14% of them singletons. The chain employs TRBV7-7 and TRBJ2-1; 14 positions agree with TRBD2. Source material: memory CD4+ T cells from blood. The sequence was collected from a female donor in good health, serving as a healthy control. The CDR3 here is CASSLGLPGLAGDKYNEQFF. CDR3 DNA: TGTGCTAGCAGCTTAGGGCTACCGGGACTAGCGGGAGATAAGTACAATGAGCAGTTCTTC. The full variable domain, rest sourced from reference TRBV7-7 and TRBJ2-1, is GAGVSQSPRYKVTKRGQDVTLRCDPISSHATLYWYQQALGQGPEFLTYFNYEAQPDKSGLPSDRFSAERPEGSISTLTIQRTEQRDSAMYRCASSLGLPGLAGDKYNEQFFGPGTRLTVL.